This TCR beta chain was captured in a study of shared clonotypes between healthy human individuals. Study-wide results and caveats: Sampling included only blood; tissue repertoires likely differ.

Concerning this clone: Its antigen is as yet unknown.

Genomic DNA from each subset was divided evenly over several immunoSEQ plates. The table came from immunoSEQ multiplex PCR; TCRdb's copy has only in-frame clones and leaves some out. The sample lists a few million clones, around 92% seen once, with 0.3% to 0.4% in the top ten. CD4+ cell separation produced CD45RA+ naive and CD45RA-negative memory subsets. Sequenced material: naive CD4+ T cells from PBMCs. Stated subset: CD45RA+ positively selected. The receptor was derived from a man between 18 and 35 years old in good health. Some clones in this sample may be carry-over from other donors' samples.

CDR3 sequence reads: CASSRSRDSGRNEQFF. The CDR3, as DNA: TGCGCCAGCAGCAGATCCCGGGACAGCGGGAGGAATGAGCAGTTCTTC. The genes are TRBV5-1 and TRBJ2-1, with TRBD2 matching 9 bases. The CDR3 has 16 amino acids. V dropped 4 bases and J dropped 7; count of bases not matched to a gene: 12. CDR1 and CDR2 (germline): SGHRS, YFSETQ.